This T cell receptor (beta chain) derives from a study of early T cells in non-severe SARS-CoV-2 infection. Study as a whole: Bulk RNA from unsorted whole blood was sequenced; chains were unpaired. The study's findings and limits: Matches to VDJdb favored anti-spike CD8 responses and missed private and CD4 specificities.

CDR3 length equals 13 residues. Details on this clonotype: Its antigen is still unknown.

As part of library construction, unique molecular identifiers were attached to individual cDNA molecules. TCRdb passed the 5' RACE reads through MiXCR, listing each CDR3 protein once. The top ten clones hold roughly 3.2% of a sample with approximately 67,000 distinct CDR3 sequences, over 8% of them seen once. The sample was whole blood. The chain carries TRBV21-1 and TRBJ2-7; the table's TRBD1 call for D was not verified on the DNA. TRBV21-1 is a pseudogene locus. The receptor comes from an adult who was a healthcare worker with PCR-confirmed SARS-CoV-2 infection or an uninfected control (not recorded which). The CDR3: CASTLDRRYEQYF. CDR3 sequence (DNA): TGTGCCAGCACCTTGGACAGAAGGTACGAGCAGTACTTC.